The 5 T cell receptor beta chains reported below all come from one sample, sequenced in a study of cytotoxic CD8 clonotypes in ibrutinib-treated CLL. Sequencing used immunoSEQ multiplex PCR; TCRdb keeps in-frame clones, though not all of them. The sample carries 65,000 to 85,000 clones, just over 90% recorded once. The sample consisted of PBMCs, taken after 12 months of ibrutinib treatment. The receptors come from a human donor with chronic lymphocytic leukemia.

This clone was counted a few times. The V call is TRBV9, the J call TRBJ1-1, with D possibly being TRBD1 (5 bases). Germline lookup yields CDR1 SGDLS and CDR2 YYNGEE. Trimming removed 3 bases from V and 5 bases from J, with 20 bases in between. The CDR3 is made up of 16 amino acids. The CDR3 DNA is TGTGCCAGCAGCGCCGAACCCGCCAGGGTTTTTACTGAAGCTTTCTTT. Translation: CASSAEPARVFTEAFF.

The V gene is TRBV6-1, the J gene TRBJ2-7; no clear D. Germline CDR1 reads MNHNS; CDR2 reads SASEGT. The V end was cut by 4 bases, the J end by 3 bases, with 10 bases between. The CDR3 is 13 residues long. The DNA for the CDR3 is TGTGCCAGCAGTGTTCTTCCTATCTACGAGCAGTACTTC. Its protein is CASSVLPIYEQYF.

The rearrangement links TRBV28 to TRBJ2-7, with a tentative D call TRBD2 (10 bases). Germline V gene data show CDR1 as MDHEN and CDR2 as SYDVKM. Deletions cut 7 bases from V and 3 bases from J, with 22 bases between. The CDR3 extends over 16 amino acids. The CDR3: CASKQGALAGVYEQYF. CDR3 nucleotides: TGTGCCAGCAAACAGGGGGCGCTAGCGGGAGTCTACGAGCAGTACTTC. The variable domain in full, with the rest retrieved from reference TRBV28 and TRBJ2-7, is DVKVTQSSRYLVKRTGEKVFLECVQDMDHENMFWYRQDPGLGLRLIYFSYDVKMKEKGDIPEGYSVSREKKERFSLILESASTNQTSMYLCASKQGALAGVYEQYFGPGTRLTVT.

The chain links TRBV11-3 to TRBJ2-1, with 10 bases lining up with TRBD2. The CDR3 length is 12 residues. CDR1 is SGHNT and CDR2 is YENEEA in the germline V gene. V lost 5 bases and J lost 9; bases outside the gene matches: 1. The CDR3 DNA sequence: TGTGCCAGCAGCCTAGCGGGGGTTGAGCAGTTCTTC. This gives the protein CASSLAGVEQFF.

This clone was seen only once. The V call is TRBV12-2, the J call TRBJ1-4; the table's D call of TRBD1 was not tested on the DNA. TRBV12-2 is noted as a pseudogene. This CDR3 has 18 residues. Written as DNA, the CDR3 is TGTGCAAGTCGCCCCGGACAGGGCCCCCCCCCAACTAATGAAAAACTGTTTTTT. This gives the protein CASRPGQGPPPTNEKLFF.